A single sample gave rise to the 25 T cell receptor beta chains below, sequenced in a study of T cell repertoires in cytomegalovirus infection. TCRdb re-analysed the reads in MiXCR, keeping a single row per CDR3 protein. The sample includes about 440,000 distinct CDR3 sequences, 25% to 40% of them seen just once. The sample consisted of PBMCs. The receptors derive from a human donor in good health (CMV status not recorded). Some clones in this sample may be carry-over from other donors' samples.

This clonotype was detected ten times or more. The chain recombines TRBV7-2 with TRBJ1-1; D is perhaps TRBD1 (6 bases). Germline CDR1 SGHTA, CDR2 FQGNSA. CDR3 length: 13 amino acids. Trimming stripped 6 bases from V and 2 bases from J, with 10 bases between. Written as DNA, the CDR3 is TGTGCCAGCAGATTGGACAGAAACACTGAAGCTTTCTTT. It specifies CASRLDRNTEAFF.

This clonotype was observed a few times. An end of the junction differs from the germline gene, which may be a read error. The CDR3 spells CSSRDEVRSSTDTQYF. CDR3 coding DNA: TGCAGTTCTAGAGATGAAGTCAGATCTAGCACAGATACGCAGTATTTT. The V and J genes are TRBV20-1 and TRBJ2-3, with unresolved D. The germline gives CDR1 DFQATT, CDR2 SNEGSKA (reference sequence). CDR3 length equals 16 residues.

V gene TRBV2 combines with J gene TRBJ2-2; possible D gene TRBD1, 6 bases. The CDR3 contains 13 residues. Germline lookup yields CDR1 SNHLY and CDR2 FYNNEI. Deletions cut 6 bases from V and 6 bases from J, with 11 bases between. CDR3 loop: CASRQGPAGELFF. The CDR3 nucleotides read TGTGCCAGCAGACAGGGACCGGCCGGGGAGCTGTTTTTT.

Details on this clonotype: An end of the junction differs from the germline gene, which may be a read error. This chain uses TRBV6-5 with TRBJ2-2; tentatively, D is TRBD2 (5 bases). Germline V gives CDR1 MNHEY, CDR2 SVGAGI. The CDR3 runs 14 residues. CDR3 bases: TGTGCCAGCAGTTACTCTTCTTACACCGGGGAGCTTTTTTTT. Translating it yields CASSYSSYTGELFF.

For this clonotype: A much bigger clone sits one base away, suggesting this may be a read error. The V gene is TRBV10-2, the J gene TRBJ1-1; D gene ambiguous. Germline CDR1 WSHSY, CDR2 SAAADI. This CDR3 has 12 amino acids. The CDR3 reads CASKQGNTEACF. CDR3 DNA: TGCGCCAGCAAGCAAGGGAACACTGAAGCTTGCTTT.

This clonotype was picked up a small number of times. J is TRBJ2-2 and V is TRBV15; D is perhaps TRBD1 (8 bases). CDR3 length: 15 residues. The germline V gene has CDR1 LNHNV and CDR2 YYDKDF (reference sequence). Trimming cost V 5 bases and J 4 bases, with 14 bases left between them. CDR3 protein: CATSGQGGGTGELFF. As DNA, the CDR3 is TGTGCCACCAGCGGACAGGGAGGGGGCACCGGGGAGCTGTTTTTT.

V and J are TRBV15 and TRBJ2-5; 7 nucleotides line up with TRBD2. In germline, CDR1 is LNHNV, CDR2 YYDKDF (reference sequence). V was pared by 1 base and J by 5 bases, with 10 bases of the junction left unmatched. This CDR3 region has 16 residues. In DNA form, the CDR3 reads TGTGCCACCAGCAGAGCGTTCAGCGGGAAGGGGGAGACCCAGTACTTC. Translation gives CATSRAFSGKGETQYF.

This clonotype was detected many times. The chain links TRBV12-3 or TRBV12-4 to TRBJ2-7; D uncertain. The CDR3 length is 12 residues. Trimming took 6 bases from V and 2 from J, leaving 8 bases between them. The CDR3 reads CASSRNTYEQYF. The CDR3 DNA reads as TGTGCCAGCAGCCGTAACACCTACGAGCAGTACTTC.

The chain employs TRBV6-5 and TRBJ2-7; possibly TRBD1 or TRBD2 for D (5 bases each). There are 12 residues in the CDR3. With 6 bases removed from V and 3 bases from J, the gap between germline ends came to 9 bases. Germline-derived CDR1 and CDR2 are MNHEY and SVGAGI. The CDR3, as DNA: TGTGCCAGCAGACGGGGCCTCTACGAGCAGTACTTC. Translation: CASRRGLYEQYF.

This clonotype appeared a few times. The chain has TRBV7-9 and TRBJ2-5, with D maybe TRBD2 (6 bases). Deletions cut 0 bases from V and 5 bases from J, with 13 bases between. The length of the CDR3 is 15 residues. Germline loops: CDR1 SEHNR, CDR2 FQNEAQ (reference sequence). DNA for the CDR3: TGTGCCAGCAGCTTAGCAAGTACTAGCAGTGAGACCCAGTACTTC. Its protein is CASSLASTSSETQYF.

This chain connects TRBV20-1 to TRBJ1-1, with D hard to call. Germline assignment: CDR1 DFQATT and CDR2 SNEGSKA (reference sequence). The length of the CDR3 is 15 residues. V gave up 4 bases and J gave up 2 bases, with 17 bases separating them. The CDR3, as DNA: TGCAGTGCTATAGATGAACGACGGAGAAACACTGAAGCTTTCTTT. Amino acid sequence: CSAIDERRRNTEAFF.

This clonotype was seen more than once but under ten times. The chain couples TRBV6-2 or TRBV6-3 to TRBJ1-5; tentative D call: TRBD1 (5 bases). The germline V gene encodes CDR1 MNHEY and CDR2 SVGEGT. This CDR3 has 16 residues. V was pared by 2 bases and J by 2 bases, with 13 bases between. DNA for the CDR3: TGTGCCAGCAGTTACAGGCGGACGGGGGGCAATCAGCCCCAGCATTTT. Translating gives CASSYRRTGGNQPQHF.

This clonotype was counted a few times. The V gene is TRBV7-3, the J gene TRBJ2-2; D is perhaps TRBD1 (5 bases). The V end was cut by 0 bases, the J end by 1 base, with 6 bases between. The CDR3 extends over 15 amino acids. Per germline, CDR1 SGHTA and CDR2 FQGTGA. CDR3 nucleotide sequence: TGTGCCAGCAGCTTAACCAGGGAGAACACCGGGGAGCTGTTTTTT. Its translation is CASSLTRENTGELFF.

The chain uses TRBV7-9 and TRBJ2-3, with TRBD2 matching 8 bases. Germline CDR1 reads SEHNR; CDR2 reads FQNEAQ (reference sequence). CDR3 length: 18 amino acids. V gave up 5 bases and J gave up 2 bases; unmatched junction bases: 15. As DNA, the CDR3 is TGTGCCAGCAGCCGTCCCCGGGCGAGCGGGGGCGTCACAGATACGCAGTATTTT. Protein sequence: CASSRPRASGGVTDTQYF. Filled out from reference TRBV7-9 and TRBJ2-3, the complete variable domain reads DTGVSQNPRHKITKRGQNVTFRCDPISEHNRLYWYRQTLGQGPEFLTYFQNEAQLEKSRLLSDRFSAERPKGSFSTLEIQRTEQGDSAMYLCASSRPRASGGVTDTQYFGPGTRLTVL.

The chain joins TRBV5-4 to TRBJ2-3; 15 positions agree with TRBD2. Germline-derived CDR1 and CDR2 are SGHNT and YYREEE (reference sequence). The CDR3 runs to 20 residues. With V trimmed by 2 bases and J by 4 bases, 14 bases remained unmatched. CDR3 sequence: CASSFGLAGGLGASSDTQYF. The CDR3 nucleotides are TGTGCCAGCAGCTTCGGACTAGCGGGGGGGCTTGGGGCTAGCTCAGATACGCAGTATTTT.

As regards this clonotype: A much larger clone is a single base away; this may be a read error. This CDR3 is missing its conserved last phenylalanine or tryptophan, likely due to a read error. The chain combines TRBV7-2 with TRBJ2-3; 9 nucleotides agree with TRBD2. Per the germline V gene, CDR1 is SGHTA and CDR2 is FQGNSA. The CDR3 has 13 residues. The junction had 3 bases not matched to a gene; V was cut back by 5 bases and J by 6 bases. Here the CDR3 reads CASSRGGEDTQYL. In DNA, the CDR3 is TGTGCCAGCAGCCGCGGGGGGGAGGATACGCAGTATTTG.

This clonotype was observed many times. The V gene is TRBV7-2, the J gene TRBJ2-7; 9 bases line up with TRBD1. Germline trimming cut 5 bases from V and 2 bases from J; bases unmatched to any gene: 10. This CDR3 is 16 amino acids long. Germline CDR1 and CDR2: SGHTA and FQGNSA. The DNA of the CDR3 is TGTGCCAGCAGCCCCCGAGGGGACAGGGTGGCCTACGAGCAGTACTTC. Its translation: CASSPRGDRVAYEQYF.

This clonotype was recorded at least ten times. The chain uses TRBV7-2 and TRBJ2-1; tentative D call: TRBD1 (6 bases). The CDR3 sequence is 16 residues long. Germline assignment: CDR1 SGHTA and CDR2 FQGNSA. Deletions cut 0 bases from V and 4 bases from J, with 13 bases between. CDR3 protein: CASSLAWGTPYNEQFF. The CDR3 nucleotides read TGTGCCAGCAGCTTAGCCTGGGGGACACCTTACAATGAGCAGTTCTTC.

The chain links TRBV28 to TRBJ1-1; D unresolved. Germline V CDR1 and CDR2: MDHEN, SYDVKM. The CDR3 runs to 14 residues. Trimming took 2 bases from V and 6 from J, leaving 13 bases between them. The CDR3 DNA follows: TGTGCCAGCAGTTTAGTAGGTTTGGCGGCTGAAGCTTTCTTT. It is translated as CASSLVGLAAEAFF.

This chain connects TRBV6-2 or TRBV6-3 to TRBJ2-2; D unclear. Germline V lookup: CDR1 MNHEY, CDR2 SVGEGT. CDR3 length: 15 residues. The V and J ends lost 6 bases and 3 bases respectively, with 14 bases between them. CDR3 in DNA: TGTGCCAGCAGCCACACGCTCCCCGACACCGGGGAGCTGTTTTTT. Amino acid sequence: CASSHTLPDTGELFF.

This clonotype has a count of ten or more. This rearrangement joins TRBV7-8 to TRBJ1-5; possible D gene TRBD1, 5 bases. Germline CDR1 is SGHVS and CDR2 is FQNEAQ. The V gene lost 5 bases and the J gene lost 4 bases, with 15 bases spanning the gap. This CDR3 has 15 residues. CDR3 nucleotide sequence: TGTGCCAGCAGCCTAGGTTCAGGGAATAATCAGCCCCAGCATTTT. Its protein product is CASSLGSGNNQPQHF.

The CDR3 coding sequence is TGTGCCAGTAGTATGGGTACGGGAAATCAGCCCCAGCATTTT. Amino acid sequence: CASSMGTGNQPQHF. This rearrangement joins TRBV19 to TRBJ1-5; D remains unclear. V lost 3 bases and J 4 bases, leaving 10 bases between the germline ends. Germline assignment: CDR1 LNHDA and CDR2 SQIVND (reference sequence). The CDR3 consists of 14 residues. Variable domain in full (rest from reference TRBV19 and TRBJ1-5): DGGITQSPKYLFRKEGQNVTLSCEQNLNHDAMYWYRQDPGQGLRLIYYSQIVNDFQKGDIAEGYSVSREKKESFPLTVTSAQKNPTAFYLCASSMGTGNQPQHFGDGTRLSIL.

This chain joins TRBV7-2 and TRBJ1-4; TRBD1 aligns across 7 bases. The CDR3 consists of 18 residues. V lost 5 bases and J lost 1; bases outside the gene matches: 13. Per germline, CDR1 SGHTA and CDR2 FQGNSA. The CDR3 loop reads CASSNGQAGGETNEKLFF. CDR3 nucleotide sequence: TGTGCCAGCAGCAACGGACAGGCAGGGGGGGAAACTAATGAAAAACTGTTTTTT.

This clonotype came up a few times. V usage is TRBV6-1 and J usage is TRBJ2-3; 7 bases fit TRBD2. CDR3 length: 12 residues. Germline V gene sequence: CDR1 MNHNS, CDR2 SASEGT. The CDR3, as DNA: TGTGCGGGGGGGGATCCCACAGATACGCAGTATTTT. Translating gives CAGGDPTDTQYF.

This clonotype has more than one count but fewer than ten. The chain uses TRBV7-2 and TRBJ1-4; 10 bases line up with TRBD1. This CDR3 has 15 amino acids. The V and J ends lost 5 bases and 7 bases, in that order; junction bases with no gene match: 7. The germline V gene encodes CDR1 SGHTA and CDR2 FQGNSA. The CDR3 nucleotides are TGTGCCAGCAGCCCAAGACAGGGGGCGTCTGAAAAACTGTTTTTT. This codes for CASSPRQGASEKLFF.